The clone carrying this T cell receptor (beta chain) has a handful of counts. As yet, its antigen is unknown. Only in-frame clones appear in the TCRdb table, and some are missing; sequencing was by immunoSEQ multiplex PCR. The data contain under 150,000 clones, approximately 86% of them singletons. This sample was taken from a study of PD-1 blockade in mismatch repair-deficient tumors. Study as a whole: Patients had about a dozen mismatch repair-deficient cancer types and were previously treated and progressing.

Germline values: CDR1 MDHEN, CDR2 SYDVKM. The CDR3 is 12 residues long. Trimming stripped 7 bases from V and 3 bases from J, with 7 bases between. TCR sequencing covered three patients who responded to pembrolizumab. Whole-study findings and limits: Rapid post-treatment expansion, then contraction, generally preceding radiologic response, marked tumor-resident clones.

This sequence was found in an adult with mismatch repair-deficient cancer. This chain uses TRBV28 with TRBJ1-3; D remains unclear. The sequencing here drew on peripheral blood, taken 44 weeks after starting pembrolizumab. In DNA, the CDR3 is TGTGCCAGCACCTTGGATGGAAACACCATATATTTT. This encodes CASTLDGNTIYF. Full variable domain (remainder filled in from reference TRBV28 and TRBJ1-3): DVKVTQSSRYLVKRTGEKVFLECVQDMDHENMFWYRQDPGLGLRLIYFSYDVKMKEKGDIPEGYSVSREKKERFSLILESASTNQTSMYLCASTLDGNTIYFGEGSWLTVV.